These 17 T cell receptor beta chains originate from one sample sequenced in a study of early T cells in non-severe SARS-CoV-2 infection. TCRdb reprocessed the 5' RACE reads via MiXCR and lists one record per CDR3 protein. The sample lists about 82,000 distinct CDR3 sequences, roughly 13% occurring once. The sample taken for sequencing was whole blood. Every receptor here comes from an adult who was a healthcare worker with PCR-confirmed SARS-CoV-2 infection or an uninfected control (not recorded which).

A few counts support this clonotype. The V and J genes are TRBV14 and TRBJ1-1; no reliable D call. V gave up 8 bases and J gave up 3 bases, with 46 bases separating them. This CDR3 spans 24 amino acids. In germline, CDR1 is SGHDN, CDR2 FVKESK. The CDR3 bases are TGTGCCAGCCTTGAAGACCTCATTCCGGAGGGTACTGTGATGCGGGCCCTTGACTACACTGAAGCTTTCTTT. Its protein product is CASLEDLIPEGTVMRALDYTEAFF.

This clonotype was recorded at least ten times. This chain connects TRBV20-1 to TRBJ2-3, with D perhaps TRBD2 (6 bases). V was clipped by 5 bases and J by 4 bases, with 19 bases between them. The CDR3 totals 15 residues. Germline assignment: CDR1 DFQATT and CDR2 SNEGSKA (reference sequence). The CDR3 region has the DNA TGCAGTGCTGCACCGGGGGTGGGCGGGGCAGATACGCAGTATTTT. This codes for CSAAPGVGGADTQYF.

V usage is TRBV7-2 and J usage is TRBJ2-6; D call uncertain. The CDR3 has 15 amino acids. V was cut by 3 bases and J by 0 bases, with 6 bases left in between. Germline V lookup: CDR1 SGHTA, CDR2 FQGNSA. In DNA form, the CDR3 reads TGTGCCAGCAGCTTTGGGAACTCTGGGGCCAACGTCCTGACTTTC. Translated, it gives CASSFGNSGANVLTF.

This clonotype was picked up many times. The chain employs TRBV20-1 and TRBJ2-7, with 7 bases fitting TRBD1. The CDR3 has 13 residues. V lost 5 bases, J lost 2 bases, and 6 bases stayed unmatched. Germline loops: CDR1 DFQATT, CDR2 SNEGSKA (reference sequence). As DNA, the CDR3 is TGCAGTGCTGGACAGGCCAATACCTACGAGCAGTACTTC. Amino acid sequence: CSAGQANTYEQYF.

This clonotype came up a few times. This chain links TRBV29-1 with TRBJ2-5, with 10 bases lining up with TRBD1. CDR1 SQVTM and CDR2 ANQGSEA come from the germline V gene. V lost 4 bases and J lost 4; bases outside the gene matches: 3. The length of the CDR3 is 13 residues. CDR3 in amino acids: CSVADRGAETQYF. The CDR3 bases are TGCAGCGTTGCGGACAGGGGGGCAGAGACCCAGTACTTC.

This clonotype was seen more than once but under ten times. The gene calls are TRBV4-2 and TRBJ2-7, with 10 positions matching TRBD2. Germline V lookup: CDR1 LGHNA, CDR2 YNFKEQ. The CDR3 contains 14 residues. J gave up 6 bases and V 5 bases, and 7 bases lay outside the gene matches. CDR3 sequence reads: CASSETGTSVEQYF. The CDR3 bases are TGTGCCAGCAGCGAAACCGGGACTAGCGTCGAGCAGTACTTC.

The sample holds a few counts of this clonotype. The CDR3 nucleotides read TGCGCCAGCAGCCATTCCTCCGGCACCAAGGTTAGGCGCTACGAGCAGTACTTC. As protein: CASSHSSGTKVRRYEQYF. V usage is TRBV4-1 and J usage is TRBJ2-7, with unresolved D. Trimming removed 3 bases from V and 3 bases from J, with 24 bases in between. CDR3 length: 18 residues. Germline CDR1 MGHRA, CDR2 YSYEKL.

This clonotype was found a few times. This chain connects TRBV28 to TRBJ2-4, with no clear D. The CDR3 is 12 amino acids. Between the trimmed V and J ends, which lost 6 bases and 3 bases, there was a span of 6 bases. CDR1 and CDR2 from the germline V gene are MDHEN and SYDVKM. The CDR3 loop is CASSGNKNIQYF. In nucleotides, the CDR3 is TGTGCCAGCAGCGGCAACAAAAACATTCAGTACTTC.

This clonotype was seen many times. The gene calls are TRBV4-1 and TRBJ1-5; 8 nucleotides match TRBD1. The V gene's germline CDR1 is MGHRA and CDR2 YSYEKL. There are 15 residues in the CDR3. Unmatched junction bases numbered 5, after V lost 6 bases and J lost 1 base. In DNA form, the CDR3 reads TGCGCCAGCAGTCTCCGGGACAGGAGCAATCAGCCCCAGCATTTT. Encoded protein: CASSLRDRSNQPQHF.

The genes are TRBV7-9 and TRBJ2-5, with 9 bases identical to TRBD1. Unmatched junction bases numbered 6, after V lost 4 bases and J lost 3 bases. The CDR3 runs to 15 residues. Germline lookup yields CDR1 SEHNR and CDR2 FQNEAQ (reference sequence). The CDR3 spells CASSSGTGSEETQYF. The CDR3 nucleotides are TGTGCCAGCAGCTCAGGGACAGGGTCTGAAGAGACCCAGTACTTC.

J is TRBJ2-7 and V is TRBV12-3 or TRBV12-4; tentatively, D is TRBD2 (6 bases). V lost 8 bases and J 0 bases, leaving 14 bases between the germline ends. The CDR3 length is 14 residues. The CDR3: CASAPRGYSYEQYF. The CDR3 bases are TGTGCCAGCGCCCCCCGGGGGTACTCCTACGAGCAGTACTTC.

The rearrangement joins TRBV7-3 to TRBJ2-7, with TRBD1 matching 10 bases. V gave up 5 bases and J gave up 2 bases; unmatched junction bases: 6. CDR1 is SGHTA, CDR2 FQGTGA, per germline. The length of the CDR3 is 15 residues. CDR3 protein: CASSQTGGDAYEQYF. CDR3 sequence (DNA): TGTGCCAGCAGCCAGACAGGGGGCGATGCCTACGAGCAGTACTTC.

This clonotype came up many times. The chain uses TRBV7-2 and TRBJ1-5; D unclear. V was pared by 0 bases and J by 2 bases, with 8 bases between. Germline V gives CDR1 SGHTA, CDR2 FQGNSA. This CDR3 is 15 amino acids long. The CDR3 here is CASSLAGFGNQPQHF. The CDR3 region has the DNA TGTGCCAGCAGCTTAGCGGGATTTGGCAATCAGCCCCAGCATTTT.

This clonotype ranks as medium-sized. The chain employs TRBV2 and TRBJ1-1, with no clear D. CDR3 size: 11 residues. Trimming stripped 5 bases from V and 3 bases from J, with 4 bases between. Germline assignment: CDR1 SNHLY and CDR2 FYNNEI. The CDR3 nucleotides are TGTGCCAGCAGTTACGACACTGAAGCTTTCTTT. Translating gives CASSYDTEAFF.

This clonotype was counted at least ten times. The rearrangement uses TRBV3-1 and TRBJ1-4; 8 positions agree with TRBD1. Germline CDR1 and CDR2: LGHDT and YNNKEL (reference sequence). The CDR3 sequence is 14 residues long. V was clipped by 4 bases and J by 11 bases; unmatched bases: 9. CDR3 in DNA: TGTGCCAGCAGCCCCTCCAGGGGGCGACCGAAACTGTTTTTT. It yields the protein CASSPSRGRPKLFF.

This clonotype came up many times. This chain connects TRBV14 to TRBJ2-3; D gene uncertain. Germline CDR1 SGHDN, CDR2 FVKESK. The CDR3 spans 17 residues. The germline V and J ends were trimmed by 2 bases and 2 bases, with 17 bases remaining between them. The CDR3 region has the DNA TGTGCCAGCAGCCAAAAAACCACCCCCTACTTCACAGATACGCAGTATTTT. Translation: CASSQKTTPYFTDTQYF.

This sequence joins TRBV7-2 and TRBJ2-3, with TRBD2 as a possible D gene (6 bases). V was clipped by 3 bases and J by 5 bases, with 9 bases between them. The CDR3 runs 13 residues. Per germline, CDR1 SGHTA and CDR2 FQGNSA. Written as DNA, the CDR3 is TGTGCCAGCAGCTTGATAGCGGAAGATACGCAGTATTTT. As protein: CASSLIAEDTQYF.